These T cell receptor beta chains were read from a single sample in a study of identical twins. TCRdb re-called the 5' RACE reads through MiXCR, storing one row per CDR3 protein. Seen here are approximately 600,000 distinct CDR3 sequences, approximately 10% observed once, and the top ten hold roughly 3%. The sample was also linked to a second study, of yellow fever vaccine responses in identical twins.

Sequencing used PBMCs. The receptor source for this set is a woman between 18 and 29 years old in good health. CDR3s include the opening cysteine and the closing phenylalanine or tryptophan. The order of the fields is J gene, clone size, D gene, V gene, CDR3 DNA, CDR3 protein. D genes are given only for firm matches. Expanded clones get a size class; other rows say once, few or many, or leave the size out.

>TRBJ2-6|-|-|TRBV6-1
TGTGCCAGCACCCGTGCCGTGGGGGGCTCTGGGGCCAACGTCCTGACTTTC
CASTRAVGGSGANVLTF
>TRBJ1-5|many|TRBD1|TRBV12-3/TRBV12-4
TGTGCCAGCAGAGGAGGGACAGGAGGTCGCAATCAGCCCCAGCATTTT
CASRGGTGGRNQPQHF
>TRBJ2-1|many|-|TRBV7-2
TGTGCCAGCAGCTTAGATGGCGCCAACAATGAGCAGTTCTTC
CASSLDGANNEQFF
>TRBJ2-1|-|TRBD2|TRBV5-1
TGCGCCAGCAGCTTGGGGGCTAGCGGGACGTCCTACAATGAGCAGTTCTTC
CASSLGASGTSYNEQFF
>TRBJ1-3|-|TRBD1|TRBV30
TGTGCCTGGGACAGGGGAGCTGGAAACACCATATATTTT
CAWDRGAGNTIYF
>TRBJ2-7|few|-|TRBV12-3/TRBV12-4
TGTGCCAGCAGTAAAACCGGGACTGGGGTTGGGTACGAGCAGTACTTC
CASSKTGTGVGYEQYF
>TRBJ2-1|many|TRBD2|TRBV19
TGTGCCAGTAGTACAGGACTAGCGAATGAGCAGTTCTTC
CASSTGLANEQFF
>TRBJ2-1|many|-|TRBV6-2/TRBV6-3
TGTGCCAGCAGTTACTCGAGCCGGCATGAGCAGTTCTTC
CASSYSSRHEQFF
>TRBJ2-7|-|-|TRBV14
TGTGCCAGCAGCCAAGATAGGTCGTTCACCTACGAGCAGTACTTC
CASSQDRSFTYEQYF
>TRBJ2-3|many|TRBD2|TRBV7-9
TGTGCCAGCAGCTTAGCGCCGGGAGCGGGAACAGATACGCAGTATTTT
CASSLAPGAGTDTQYF
>TRBJ2-7|-|-|TRBV29-1
TGCAGCGTTGAAGGCAGGGTCCCCTACGAGCAGTACTTC
CSVEGRVPYEQYF
>TRBJ2-1|few|TRBD2|TRBV12-3/TRBV12-4
TGTGCCAGCAGTCCACAGACACTAGCGGGGGGCTCCTACAATGAGCAGTTCTTC
CASSPQTLAGGSYNEQFF
>TRBJ2-5|-|-|TRBV9
TGTGCCAGCAGCGTAGCTGGGTTGAGCTTTGGGGGGCGCGGGGAGACCCAGTACTTC
CASSVAGLSFGGRGETQYF
>TRBJ2-3|many|-|TRBV10-3
TGTGCCATCAGTGACCCCAGGGGAGGGGACGCAGATACGCAGTATTTT
CAISDPRGGDADTQYF
>TRBJ2-1|-|TRBD2|TRBV11-3
TGTGCCAGCAGCCGTATAGGCGGGGGTGCCTACAATGAGCAGTTCTTC
CASSRIGGGAYNEQFF
>TRBJ2-7|few|TRBD2|TRBV20-1
TGCAGTGCTAGACGTACTAGCGCCTACGAGCAGTACTTC
CSARRTSAYEQYF
>TRBJ2-2|few|-|TRBV4-3
TGCGCCAGCAGCCAAGTAGTGGGCCCGAACACCGGGGAGCTGTTTTTT
CASSQVVGPNTGELFF
>TRBJ2-2|many|-|TRBV10-3
TGTGCCATCAGTGAACGCCAGGGGTACACCGGGGAGCTGTTTTTT
CAISERQGYTGELFF
>TRBJ2-7|many|-|TRBV4-2
TGTGCCAGCAGCCAAGTCATTGAACTCTACGAGCAGTACTTC
CASSQVIELYEQYF
>TRBJ2-2|few|-|TRBV6-1
TGTGCCAGCAGTGGCGGGACCGTCACGACCGGGGAGCTGTTTTTT
CASSGGTVTTGELFF
>TRBJ2-1|-|TRBD2|TRBV5-1
TGCGCCAGCAGGCCTAGCGGGGGGGTCCCCAATGAGCAGTTCTTC
CASRPSGGVPNEQFF
>TRBJ1-1|-|-|TRBV6-2/TRBV6-3
TGTGCCAGCAGCGAGCCGACAGGCCGTGGAGAACCTGAAGCTTTCTTT
CASSEPTGRGEPEAFF
>TRBJ2-1|many|TRBD2|TRBV27
TGTGCCAGCAGTACCGGACTAGCGGGAGCTTTTGAGCAGTTCTTC
CASSTGLAGAFEQFF
>TRBJ2-1|-|-|TRBV29-1
TGCAGCGCCGCAACGGGGGACGGGTACAATGAGCAGTTCTTC
CSAATGDGYNEQFF
>TRBJ2-7|many|-|TRBV7-2
TGTGCCAGCCGAGGAACAGCGGCGTACGAGCAGTACTTC
CASRGTAAYEQYF
>TRBJ1-6|few|TRBD1|TRBV9
TGTGCCAGCAGCGCGGGGACAGTAAATTCACCCCTCCACTTT
CASSAGTVNSPLHF
>TRBJ2-1|many|TRBD1|TRBV15
TGTGCCACCAGCGGACAGGGGGCCGACAATGAGCAGTTCTTC
CATSGQGADNEQFF
>TRBJ2-3|many|-|TRBV2
TGTGCCAGCAGTGGCCAGACGCAGTATTTT
CASSGQTQYF
>TRBJ2-3|many|-|TRBV24-1
TGTGCCACCAGTGATTTGCTGGGAGATACGCAGTATTTT
CATSDLLGDTQYF
>TRBJ2-1|few|TRBD2|TRBV7-2
TGTGCCAGCAGCTTCGTTCGGGGGGGCTACAATGAGCAGTTCTTC
CASSFVRGGYNEQFF
>TRBJ2-3|few|-|TRBV5-1
TGCGCCAGCAGCTTTGAGGGTCTGGGCACAGATACGCAGTATTTT
CASSFEGLGTDTQYF
>TRBJ2-6|-|TRBD1|TRBV28
TGTGCCAGCAGTTTATCGACAGGGGGAAGGGTCGGGGCCAACGTCCTGACTTTC
CASSLSTGGRVGANVLTF
>TRBJ1-6|few|TRBD1|TRBV5-1
TGCGCCAGCAGCTTGCCGGGACAGGGAAATTCACCCCTCCACTTT
CASSLPGQGNSPLHF
>TRBJ2-2|-|-|TRBV15
TGTGCCACCAGCAGACCCCCCCCACGTAGCGGCGGGACCGGGGAGCTGTTTTTT
CATSRPPPRSGGTGELFF
>TRBJ1-1|few|-|TRBV4-2
TGTGCCAGCAGCCAAGGGGGTATGGGATTGGACACTGAAGCTTTCTTT
CASSQGGMGLDTEAFF
>TRBJ2-3|few|-|TRBV20-1
TGCAGTGGGGAGCGGAACACAGATACGCAGTATTTT
CSGERNTDTQYF
>TRBJ2-4|many|TRBD1|TRBV3-1
TGTGCCAGCAGCCCGGGACAGAAAAACATTCAGTACTTC
CASSPGQKNIQYF
>TRBJ1-5|many|-|TRBV12-3/TRBV12-4
TGTGCCAGCAGTTTAGAGAGGGGAGGCAATCAGCCCCAGCATTTT
CASSLERGGNQPQHF
>TRBJ2-5|-|-|TRBV6-1
TGTGCCAGCAGTCCCAGCGGAGCGCGGGAGACCCAGTACTTC
CASSPSGARETQYF
>TRBJ1-1|many|-|TRBV5-4
TGTGCCAGCAGCCTTCCCCTAACAGGACTAACTGAAGCTTTCTTT
CASSLPLTGLTEAFF
>TRBJ1-4|-|-|TRBV7-9
TGTGCCAGCAGCTCGGAGGGGTTGCCTGAAAAACTGTTTTTT
CASSSEGLPEKLFF
>TRBJ2-3|-|-|TRBV10-3
TGTGCCATCAGTGAGACAGAGGTGGGGGCTCGCACAGATACGCAGTATTTT
CAISETEVGARTDTQYF
>TRBJ2-5|many|-|TRBV11-2
TGTGCCAGCAGCCGTCGGGGGTATCAAGAGACCCAGTACTTC
CASSRRGYQETQYF
>TRBJ2-1|few|TRBD2|TRBV4-2
TGTGCCAGCAGCCCTACCGGGACTAGCGGGGGGGCCAGCTATGAGCAGTTCTTC
CASSPTGTSGGASYEQFF
>TRBJ2-3|many|-|TRBV24-1
TGTGCCACCCTCTCGTCGCCCGGCGAAGATACGCAGTATTTT
CATLSSPGEDTQYF
>TRBJ2-1|-|-|TRBV7-9
TGTGCCAGCAGCTCAGGCCGAGGTGAGCAGTTCTTC
CASSSGRGEQFF
>TRBJ2-5|many|TRBD2|TRBV5-4
TGTGCCAGCAGCTCTTTCACGGGGGGGCAAGAGACCCAGTACTTC
CASSSFTGGQETQYF
>TRBJ1-2|few|-|TRBV5-6
TGTGCCAGCAGCTCCGCCTCGCGAGCTAACTATGGCTACACCTTC
CASSSASRANYGYTF
>TRBJ1-2|many|-|TRBV27
TGTGCCAGCAGTCCACAACCGACGGGTAGGGTCGATAGCTACACCTTC
CASSPQPTGRVDSYTF
>TRBJ1-1|-|TRBD1|TRBV27
TGTGCCAGCAGTCTCCGACAGGGATCGAACACTGAAGCTTTCTTT
CASSLRQGSNTEAFF
>TRBJ2-3|-|TRBD2|TRBV7-9
TGTGCCAGCCGCGGACTAGGCACGCACACAGATACGCAGTATTTT
CASRGLGTHTDTQYF
>TRBJ1-1|-|-|TRBV20-1
TGCAGTGCTGGGCGGACGGAGAACACTGAAGCTTTCTTT
CSAGRTENTEAFF
>TRBJ1-1|-|-|TRBV27
TGTGCCAGCACCAAAACAAGTCAGAACACTGAAGCTTTCTTT
CASTKTSQNTEAFF
>TRBJ2-5|-|TRBD2|TRBV7-2
TGTGCCAGCAGCTTAGGCCGGGGGGGGATGGCGGCCCAGTACTTC
CASSLGRGGMAAQYF
>TRBJ2-1|-|TRBD2|TRBV9
TGTGCCAGTAACGACGGACTAGCGGGGAATGAGCAGTTCTTC
CASNDGLAGNEQFF
>TRBJ2-7|-|-|TRBV14
TGTGCCAGCAGCCAAGTCGTGTTTATCTCCTACGAGCAGTACTTC
CASSQVVFISYEQYF
>TRBJ2-4|many|-|TRBV9
TGTGCCAGCAGCGTACAATCAGGGGACATTCAGTACTTC
CASSVQSGDIQYF